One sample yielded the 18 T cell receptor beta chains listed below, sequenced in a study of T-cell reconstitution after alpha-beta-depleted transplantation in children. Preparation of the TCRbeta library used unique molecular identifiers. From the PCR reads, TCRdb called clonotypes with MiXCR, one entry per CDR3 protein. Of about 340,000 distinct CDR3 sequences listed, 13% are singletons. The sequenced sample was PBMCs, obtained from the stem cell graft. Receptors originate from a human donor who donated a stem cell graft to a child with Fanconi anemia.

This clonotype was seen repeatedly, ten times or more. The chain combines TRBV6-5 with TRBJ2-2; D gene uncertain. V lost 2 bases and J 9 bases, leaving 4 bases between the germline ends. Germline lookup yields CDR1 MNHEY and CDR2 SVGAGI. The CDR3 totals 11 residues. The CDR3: CASSYARELFF. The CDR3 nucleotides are TGTGCCAGCAGTTACGCGCGGGAGCTGTTTTTT.

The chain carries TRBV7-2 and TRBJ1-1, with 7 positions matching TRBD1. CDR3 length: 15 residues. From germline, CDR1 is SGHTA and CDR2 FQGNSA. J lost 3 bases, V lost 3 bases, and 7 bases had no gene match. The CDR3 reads CASSFEWTGYTEAFF. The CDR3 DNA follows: TGTGCCAGCAGCTTTGAGTGGACAGGCTACACTGAAGCTTTCTTT.

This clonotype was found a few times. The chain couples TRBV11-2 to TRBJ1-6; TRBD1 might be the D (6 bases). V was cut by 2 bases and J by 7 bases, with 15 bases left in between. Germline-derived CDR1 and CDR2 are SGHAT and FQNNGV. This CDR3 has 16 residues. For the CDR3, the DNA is TGTGCCAGCAGCTTAAGTTCTAACAGGGCAAATTCACCCCTCCACTTT. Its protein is CASSLSSNRANSPLHF.

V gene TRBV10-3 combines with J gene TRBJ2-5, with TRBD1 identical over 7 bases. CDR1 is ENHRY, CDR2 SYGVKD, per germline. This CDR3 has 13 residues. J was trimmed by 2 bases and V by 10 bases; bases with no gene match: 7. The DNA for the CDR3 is TGTGCCAGCAAGACACAGGGGCAAGAGACCCAGTACTTC. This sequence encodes CASKTQGQETQYF.

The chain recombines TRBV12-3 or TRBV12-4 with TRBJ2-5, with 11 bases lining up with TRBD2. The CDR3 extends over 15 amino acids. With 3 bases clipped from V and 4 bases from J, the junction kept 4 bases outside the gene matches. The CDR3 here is CASSFPLAGGETQYF. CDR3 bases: TGTGCCAGCAGTTTCCCCCTAGCGGGGGGAGAGACCCAGTACTTC.

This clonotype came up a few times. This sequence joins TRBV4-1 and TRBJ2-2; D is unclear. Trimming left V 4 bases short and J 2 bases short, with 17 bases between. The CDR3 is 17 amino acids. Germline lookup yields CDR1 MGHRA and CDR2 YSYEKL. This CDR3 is CASSLYPVPRNTGELFF. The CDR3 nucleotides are TGCGCCAGCAGCCTTTATCCGGTGCCGCGTAACACCGGGGAGCTGTTTTTT.

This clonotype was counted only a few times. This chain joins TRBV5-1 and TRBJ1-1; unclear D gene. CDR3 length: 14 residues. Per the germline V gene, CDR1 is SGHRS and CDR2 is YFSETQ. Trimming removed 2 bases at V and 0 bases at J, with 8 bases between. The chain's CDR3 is CASSFDSVNTEAFF. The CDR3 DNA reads TGCGCCAGCAGCTTCGATTCAGTGAACACTGAAGCTTTCTTT.

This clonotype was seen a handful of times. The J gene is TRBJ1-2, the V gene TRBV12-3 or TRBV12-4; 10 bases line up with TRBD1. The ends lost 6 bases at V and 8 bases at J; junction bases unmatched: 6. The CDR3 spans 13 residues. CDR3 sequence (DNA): TGTGCCAGCAGGGAGGACAGGGGGGGGGGCTACACCTTC. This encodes CASREDRGGGYTF.

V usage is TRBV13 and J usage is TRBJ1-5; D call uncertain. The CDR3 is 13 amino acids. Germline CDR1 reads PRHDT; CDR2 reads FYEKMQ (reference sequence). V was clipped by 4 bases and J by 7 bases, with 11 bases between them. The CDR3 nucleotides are TGTGCCAGCAGCTCACGCGCCGCCCAGCCCCAGCATTTT. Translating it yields CASSSRAAQPQHF.

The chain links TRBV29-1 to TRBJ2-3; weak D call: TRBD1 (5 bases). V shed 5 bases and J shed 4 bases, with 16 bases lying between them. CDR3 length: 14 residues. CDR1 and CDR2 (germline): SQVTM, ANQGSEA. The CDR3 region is CSVKGRFAPDTQYF. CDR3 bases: TGCAGCGTTAAGGGGCGTTTTGCTCCAGATACGCAGTATTTT.

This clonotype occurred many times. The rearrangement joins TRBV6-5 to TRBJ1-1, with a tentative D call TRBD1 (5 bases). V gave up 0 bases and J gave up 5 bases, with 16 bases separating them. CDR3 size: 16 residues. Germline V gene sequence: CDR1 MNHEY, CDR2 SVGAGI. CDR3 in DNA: TGTGCCAGCAGTTACTCTGAGACAAAAGAGGGGACTGAAGCTTTCTTT. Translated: CASSYSETKEGTEAFF.

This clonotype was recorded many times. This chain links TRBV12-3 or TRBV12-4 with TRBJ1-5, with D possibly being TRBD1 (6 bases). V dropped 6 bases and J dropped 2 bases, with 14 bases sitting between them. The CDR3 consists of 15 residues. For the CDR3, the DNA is TGTGCCAGCAGCGATGGGGGGCCTGGCAATCAGCCCCAGCATTTT. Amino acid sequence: CASSDGGPGNQPQHF.

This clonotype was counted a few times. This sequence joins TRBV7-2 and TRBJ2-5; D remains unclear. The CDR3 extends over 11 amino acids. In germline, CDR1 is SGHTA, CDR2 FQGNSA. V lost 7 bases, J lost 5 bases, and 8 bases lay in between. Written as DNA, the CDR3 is TGTGCCAGCACCGAGGCGGAGACCCAGTACTTC. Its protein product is CASTEAETQYF.

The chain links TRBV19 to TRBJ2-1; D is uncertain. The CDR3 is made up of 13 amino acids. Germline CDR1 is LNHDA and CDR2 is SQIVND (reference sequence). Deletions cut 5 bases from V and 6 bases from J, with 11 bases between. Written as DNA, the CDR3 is TGTGCCAGTAGTTGGGGTGTCGGCAATGAGCAGTTCTTC. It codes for CASSWGVGNEQFF.

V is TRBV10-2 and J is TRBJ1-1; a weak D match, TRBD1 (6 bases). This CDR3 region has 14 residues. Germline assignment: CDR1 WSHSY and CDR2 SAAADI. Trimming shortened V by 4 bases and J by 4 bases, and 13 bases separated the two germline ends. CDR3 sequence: CASSAAGAGTEAFF. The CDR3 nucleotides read TGCGCCAGCAGTGCCGCAGGGGCGGGCACTGAAGCTTTCTTT.

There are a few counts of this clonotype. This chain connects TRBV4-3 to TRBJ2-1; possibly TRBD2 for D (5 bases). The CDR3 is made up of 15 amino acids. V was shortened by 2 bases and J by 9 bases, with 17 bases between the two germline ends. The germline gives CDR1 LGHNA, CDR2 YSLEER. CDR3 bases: TGCGCCAGCAGCCAAAGACTACTAGACTTCGCTGAGCAGTTCTTC. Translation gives CASSQRLLDFAEQFF.

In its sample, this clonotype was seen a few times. CDR3 nucleotides: TGTGCCAGCAATGGACCCTACAATGAGCAGTTCTTC. Translation gives CASNGPYNEQFF. This chain joins TRBV6-2 or TRBV6-3 and TRBJ2-1; D gene uncertain. V gave up 7 bases and J gave up 2 bases, with 6 bases separating them. The CDR3 contains 12 residues. Germline assignment: CDR1 MNHEY and CDR2 SVGEGT.

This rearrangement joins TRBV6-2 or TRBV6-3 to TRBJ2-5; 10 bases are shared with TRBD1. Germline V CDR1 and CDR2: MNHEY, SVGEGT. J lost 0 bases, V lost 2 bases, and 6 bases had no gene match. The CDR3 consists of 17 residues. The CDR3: CASSYMPGTGDQETQYF. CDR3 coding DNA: TGTGCCAGCAGTTACATGCCCGGGACAGGGGACCAAGAGACCCAGTACTTC.